This T cell receptor beta chain is from a study of blood T cell repertoires in COVID-19. Across the study: Samples of COVID-19 (acute and convalescent) were obtained from the United States, Italy and Spain.

In the original workflow: Amplification from reference gene primers served as the basis for estimated nucleated cell counts. TCRdb keeps only in-frame clones here, not all; method: immunoSEQ multiplex PCR. The D gene and trimming were derived from the DNA, and the V and J assignments and clone size from that table. The repertoire consists of about 150,000 clones, with about 82% occurring once and the leading ten covering around 6.5%. The ends were cut back, 6 bases at V and 4 bases at J, with 13 bases in the middle. CDR3 length: 13 residues. CDR1 and CDR2 from the germline V gene are SNHLY and FYNNEI. Before being deemed recovered, Cohort 3 donors had two negative PCRs, clearance, or symptom resolution. This clone was seen only once.

Sequenced input: PBMCs or T cells enriched from blood (not recorded which). The rearrangement joins TRBV2 to TRBJ2-7; D is perhaps TRBD2 (5 bases). The source is a woman aged 40 to 49 who had recovered from COVID-19. CDR3 sequence (DNA): TGTGCCAGCAGCGCTAGCATGTTTTACGAGCAGTACTTC. Translating gives CASSASMFYEQYF.